The T cell receptor (beta chain) described here comes from a study of T cells in localized non-small cell lung cancer. This clone was observed a handful of times. Its antigen is currently unknown. The germline V gene has CDR1 LNHDA and CDR2 SQIVND (reference sequence). V was clipped by 3 bases and J by 6 bases, with 8 bases between them. CDR3 length: 13 amino acids. The table came from immunoSEQ multiplex PCR; TCRdb's copy has only in-frame clones and leaves some out. The sample holds about 2,200 clones; under 40% are singletons and the top ten take about 10%. Broader study findings: Heterogeneity remains possible because sequencing was limited to only one tumor region. Measurement of T cell clonality placed uninvolved adjacent lung highest, above the level in tumor. A denser population of T cells in blood accompanied longer overall survival.

The sequencing here drew on normal lung tissue next to the tumor, taken before any cancer treatment. V and J are TRBV19 and TRBJ1-4; D call uncertain. The source of this sequence is a female donor of 60 years or more with stage I squamous cell lung carcinoma. The CDR3 reads CASSIRLYEKLFF. The CDR3 DNA sequence: TGTGCCAGTAGTATCCGCCTTTATGAAAAACTGTTTTTT.